This TCR beta chain was obtained from a study of cytomegalovirus exposure and HLA in healthy donors. Study at large: Out of 150 million to 200 million T cells, an earlier analysis found around 120 million unique TCR beta sequences in total.

Study-wide findings and caveats: CMV serostatus was the sole immune exposure data available. Most TCR sequences showed up rarely, but some public TCRs showed up in many donors.

This donor's record omits CMV serostatus. With 6 bases removed from V and 3 bases from J, the gap between germline ends came to 11 bases. This CDR3 comprises 13 residues. The germline V gene encodes CDR1 SEHNR and CDR2 FQNEAQ (reference sequence). The PCR contained 60 Vbeta and 13 Jbeta primers. TCRdb's table, derived via immunoSEQ multiplex PCR, lists solely in-frame clones and lacks some. The sample includes roughly 140,000 clones, roughly three quarters of them seen just once. With respect to this clone: Its target is not known.

The sequence derives from a human donor in good health. This chain connects TRBV7-9 to TRBJ2-5; TRBD1 is a possible D gene (6 bases). Sequenced sample: PBMCs. This CDR3 is CASRLQGEETQYF. In DNA form, the CDR3 reads TGTGCCAGCAGGCTACAGGGAGAAGAGACCCAGTACTTC.